Following are 29 T cell receptor beta chains from one sample sequenced in a study of blood T cell repertoires in COVID-19. TCRdb's copy holds only in-frame clones and misses some; the assay was immunoSEQ multiplex PCR. The sample includes 150,000 or so clones, approximately 80% of them seen just once. Sequencing used peripheral blood. These receptors originate from an elderly woman with active or convalescent COVID-19.

The CDR3 spells CAWRDKTGASGGYTF. The CDR3 DNA follows: TGTGCCTGGAGGGACAAGACAGGGGCGTCGGGTGGCTACACCTTC. This chain uses TRBV30 with TRBJ1-2, with 8 bases matching TRBD1. The CDR3 runs to 15 residues. V was clipped by 3 bases and J by 7 bases; unmatched bases: 13. Per germline, CDR1 GTSNPN and CDR2 SVGIG (reference sequence).

This chain joins TRBV7-6 and TRBJ2-3, with D uncertain. There are 17 residues in the CDR3. Trimming took 3 bases from V and 2 from J, leaving 18 bases between them. CDR1 and CDR2 from the germline V gene are SGHVS and FNYEAQ. For the CDR3, the DNA is TGTGCCAGCAGCTTTCAATCCCCGACGGGTTCCACAGATACGCAGTATTTT. Its protein is CASSFQSPTGSTDTQYF.

V is TRBV30 and J is TRBJ1-4, with TRBD1 identical over 7 bases. The length of the CDR3 is 13 residues. In germline, CDR1 is GTSNPN, CDR2 SVGIG (reference sequence). V was clipped by 4 bases and J by 5 bases; unmatched bases: 4. The CDR3 reads CAWNTGVNEKLFF. In DNA, the CDR3 is TGTGCCTGGAACACAGGGGTGAATGAAAAACTGTTTTTT. Using reference TRBV30 and TRBJ1-4 for the parts outside the CDR3, the full variable domain is SQTIHQWPATLVQPVGSPLSLECTVEGTSNPNLYWYRQAAGRGLQLLFYSVGIGQISSEVPQNLSASRPQDRQFILSSKKLLLSDSGFYLCAWNTGVNEKLFFGSGTQLSVL.

This clone came up many times. This chain uses TRBV2 with TRBJ2-7; TRBD1 might be the D (6 bases). The length of the CDR3 is 11 residues. Germline loops: CDR1 SNHLY, CDR2 FYNNEI. Trimming stripped 5 bases from V and 7 bases from J, with 9 bases between. The CDR3 reads CASSIQGEQYF. CDR3 sequence (DNA): TGTGCCAGCAGTATCCAGGGGGAGCAGTACTTC.

This clone came up once. The chain is built from TRBV7-2 and TRBJ2-3; tentative D call: TRBD2 (6 bases). The germline gives CDR1 SGHTA, CDR2 FQGNSA. The CDR3 length is 14 residues. Deletions cut 5 bases from V and 6 bases from J, with 15 bases between. The chain's CDR3 is CASSTRLAMDTQYF. In DNA, the CDR3 is TGTGCCAGCAGCACCCGGCTAGCGATGGATACGCAGTATTTT.

The chain recombines TRBV5-1 with TRBJ1-1; a possible D gene is TRBD1 (6 bases). The ends were cut back, 0 bases at V and 0 bases at J, with 12 bases in the middle. The CDR3 sequence is 16 residues long. The germline gives CDR1 SGHRS, CDR2 YFSETQ. The CDR3 nucleotides read TGCGCCAGCAGCTTGGACAGGGCCTCAATGAACACTGAAGCTTTCTTT. It is translated as CASSLDRASMNTEAFF.

This clone was seen a few times. The gene calls are TRBV5-1 and TRBJ2-1; possible D gene TRBD2, 5 bases. The CDR3 runs 14 residues. The V gene's germline CDR1 is SGHRS and CDR2 YFSETQ. V lost 4 bases to trimming and J lost 6 bases, with 14 bases between them. CDR3 bases: TGCGCCAGCAGCGCTCTGGATCGGGGCAATGAGCAGTTCTTC. Encoded protein: CASSALDRGNEQFF.

The chain links TRBV7-6 to TRBJ1-5, with D unclear. With 1 base removed from V and 7 bases from J, the gap between germline ends came to 8 bases. The CDR3 spans 13 residues. Per the germline V gene, CDR1 is SGHVS and CDR2 is FNYEAQ. The CDR3 loop reads CASSLGEKQPQHF. CDR3 in DNA: TGTGCCAGCAGCTTAGGGGAGAAACAGCCCCAGCATTTT.

V gene TRBV7-3 combines with J gene TRBJ2-3; 13 bases line up with TRBD2. The CDR3 is 16 residues long. Trimming at V came to 5 bases and at J to 3 bases, leaving 5 bases not matched to a gene. The germline V gene has CDR1 SGHTA and CDR2 FQGTGA. The CDR3: CASSKTSGGATDTQYF. CDR3 coding DNA: TGTGCCAGCAGCAAAACTAGCGGGGGGGCTACAGATACGCAGTATTTT.

This clone came up a few times. The rearrangement joins TRBV14 to TRBJ1-6; 10 nucleotides agree with TRBD1. J gave up 6 bases and V 4 bases, and 3 bases lay outside the gene matches. The CDR3 extends over 15 amino acids. Germline CDR1 reads SGHDN; CDR2 reads FVKESK. The CDR3 nucleotides are TGTGCCAGCAGCCGGACAGGGGGTGGTAATTCACCCCTCCACTTT. Protein: CASSRTGGGNSPLHF.

V gene TRBV12-3 or TRBV12-4 combines with J gene TRBJ2-2, with TRBD1 identical over 9 bases. J gave up 7 bases and V 10 bases, and 7 bases lay outside the gene matches. The CDR3 is 13 residues long. The CDR3 DNA follows: TGTGCCATACGGGACAGGGAAAACGGGGAGCTGTTTTTT. This encodes CAIRDRENGELFF.

This clone was detected only a few times. V is TRBV5-1 and J is TRBJ1-4, with 7 nucleotides matching TRBD1. V lost 4 bases to trimming and J lost 8 bases; unmatched junction nucleotides: 11. Per germline, CDR1 SGHRS and CDR2 YFSETQ. The CDR3 is 15 residues long. CDR3 in DNA: TGCGCCAGCAGCGGAACAGGGGCGTCGGAGGAAAAACTGTTTTTT. Its protein is CASSGTGASEEKLFF.

As DNA, the CDR3 is TGTGCCAGCTCACCGACAACACGGGGTGCCAATCAGCCCCAGCATTTT. This encodes CASSPTTRGANQPQHF. This rearrangement joins TRBV18 to TRBJ1-5; the D is unclear. The CDR3 totals 16 residues. The germline V and J ends were trimmed by 3 bases and 3 bases, with 15 bases remaining between them. Looked up from germline, CDR1 is KGHSH and CDR2 is LQKENI.

CDR3 sequence: CASSIRQGSTLEQYF. The CDR3 DNA follows: TGTGCCAGCAGTATACGACAGGGTTCTACGTTGGAGCAGTACTTC. V gene TRBV28 combines with J gene TRBJ2-7; TRBD1 aligns across 7 bases. The V gene's germline CDR1 is MDHEN and CDR2 SYDVKM. The CDR3 runs to 15 residues. V gave up 5 bases and J gave up 7 bases; unmatched junction bases: 14. The whole variable domain, filled in from reference TRBV28 and TRBJ2-7, reads DVKVTQSSRYLVKRTGEKVFLECVQDMDHENMFWYRQDPGLGLRLIYFSYDVKMKEKGDIPEGYSVSREKKERFSLILESASTNQTSMYLCASSIRQGSTLEQYFGPGTRLTVT.

The V call is TRBV21-1, the J call TRBJ2-7; the table's D call, TRBD2, has no DNA check behind it. TRBV21-1 is reported as a pseudogene. This CDR3 is 16 amino acids long. The CDR3 here is CASSRTSGGPSYEQYF. The CDR3 coding sequence is TGTGCCAGCAGCAGAACTAGCGGGGGGCCCTCCTACGAGCAGTACTTC.

V and J are TRBV5-1 and TRBJ2-3, with 7 bases matching TRBD1. Germline V lookup: CDR1 SGHRS, CDR2 YFSETQ. Trimming at V came to 3 bases and at J to 2 bases, leaving 3 bases not matched to a gene. The CDR3 covers 14 residues. The CDR3 nucleotides are TGCGCCAGCAGCTCCGGACAGGTCACAGATACGCAGTATTTT. The encoded protein is CASSSGQVTDTQYF.

This sequence joins TRBV5-1 and TRBJ2-1; 7 nucleotides agree with TRBD1. Germline values: CDR1 SGHRS, CDR2 YFSETQ. Trimming cost V 4 bases and J 4 bases; bases outside gene matches: 8. The CDR3 has 15 residues. CDR3 region: CASSSPTDRYNEQFF. Here the CDR3 DNA reads TGCGCCAGCAGCAGCCCGACGGACAGGTACAATGAGCAGTTCTTC.

The chain carries TRBV18 and TRBJ2-3; 14 bases agree with TRBD2. Germline CDR1 and CDR2: KGHSH and LQKENI. The V gene end was trimmed by 3 bases and the J gene end by 5 bases; junction bases not matched to a gene: 7. The CDR3 contains 17 residues. CDR3 sequence (DNA): TGTGCCAGCTCACCGCTCCTGACTAGCGGGGGGGTAGATACGCAGTATTTT. It encodes CASSPLLTSGGVDTQYF.

This chain joins TRBV30 and TRBJ2-7; tentative D call: TRBD1 (6 bases). The CDR3 spans 12 residues. Germline V gene data show CDR1 as GTSNPN and CDR2 as SVGIG (reference sequence). Trimming removed 2 bases at V and 6 bases at J, with 11 bases between. CDR3 DNA: TGTGCCTGGAGTCAAGGCAGGGGCGAGCAGTACTTC. Translation gives CAWSQGRGEQYF.

This clone was recorded a few times. V and J are TRBV19 and TRBJ2-1, with 8 bases fitting TRBD1. The V gene end was trimmed by 7 bases and the J gene end by 6 bases; junction bases not matched to a gene: 11. The CDR3 covers 15 residues. Germline V lookup: CDR1 LNHDA, CDR2 SQIVND (reference sequence). DNA for the CDR3: TGTGCCAGTAACCATCCGGGACAGGTTAGCAATGAGCAGTTCTTC. Amino acid sequence: CASNHPGQVSNEQFF.

J is TRBJ1-1 and V is TRBV6-5, with 9 bases lining up with TRBD1. The CDR3 has 14 residues. Germline V lookup: CDR1 MNHEY, CDR2 SVGAGI. V gave up 2 bases and J gave up 5 bases; unmatched junction bases: 3. CDR3 DNA: TGTGCCAGCAGTTACGCGGGACAGGGAACTGAAGCTTTCTTT. Translation gives CASSYAGQGTEAFF.

The rearrangement joins TRBV12-3 or TRBV12-4 to TRBJ2-1; maybe TRBD1 (6 bases). Trimming took off 6 bases at V and 5 bases at J, with 11 bases between the two ends. The CDR3 covers 13 residues. Here the CDR3 reads CASRTRQDNEQFF. CDR3 nucleotides: TGTGCCAGCAGGACCAGACAGGACAATGAGCAGTTCTTC.

The chain employs TRBV5-3 and TRBJ1-2; D remains unclear. TRBV5-3 is an open reading frame whose function is uncertain. Trimming stripped 0 bases from V and 6 bases from J, with 12 bases between. The CDR3 has 14 residues. Written as DNA, the CDR3 is TGTGCCAGAAGCTTGGTTTGTCGGGGAGATGGCTACACCTTC. Translating it yields CARSLVCRGDGYTF.

V is TRBV5-1 and J is TRBJ1-1; 12 nucleotides line up with TRBD1. The CDR3 contains 17 residues. CDR1 and CDR2 (germline): SGHRS, YFSETQ. V was clipped by 7 bases and J by 1 base; unmatched bases: 11. CDR3 loop: CASGTGGLGDGNTEAFF. The CDR3 bases are TGCGCCAGCGGGACAGGGGGCTTGGGAGATGGGAACACTGAAGCTTTCTTT.

The chain recombines TRBV20-1 with TRBJ1-1; the match to TRBD1 covers 7 bases. V lost 3 bases to trimming and J lost 5 bases; unmatched junction nucleotides: 9. The CDR3 is 14 residues long. Germline V gene sequence: CDR1 DFQATT, CDR2 SNEGSKA (reference sequence). CDR3 region: CSASLGRGRTEAFF. The CDR3 DNA reads TGCAGTGCTAGTTTGGGCAGGGGGAGGACTGAAGCTTTCTTT.

The rearrangement links TRBV12-3 or TRBV12-4 to TRBJ2-7; the D is unclear. The V gene lost 5 bases and the J gene lost 7 bases, with 12 bases spanning the gap. This CDR3 spans 12 amino acids. The DNA of the CDR3 is TGTGCCAGCAGTGTTTTAGTGAGAGAGCAGTACTTC. Translating it yields CASSVLVREQYF.

The chain recombines TRBV7-9 with TRBJ2-3, with TRBD1 as a possible D gene (8 bases). CDR3 size: 15 residues. Germline lookup yields CDR1 SEHNR and CDR2 FQNEAQ (reference sequence). Between the trimmed V and J ends, which lost 5 bases and 3 bases, there was a span of 15 bases. This chain's CDR3 is CASSRDRGGTDTQYF. Here the CDR3 DNA reads TGTGCCAGCAGCAGAGACAGGGGAGGGACAGATACGCAGTATTTT.

The chain recombines TRBV7-9 with TRBJ2-2, with 8 bases matching TRBD2. This CDR3 has 16 residues. Germline V gives CDR1 SEHNR, CDR2 FQNEAQ (reference sequence). With V trimmed by 5 bases and J by 1 base, 6 bases remained unmatched. In nucleotides, the CDR3 is TGTGCCAGCAGCCCCAAGAGCGGGGGGAACACCGGGGAGCTGTTTTTT. Translated, it gives CASSPKSGGNTGELFF.

The chain couples TRBV2 to TRBJ1-6; D is ambiguous. This CDR3 has 14 amino acids. Trimming took off 7 bases at V and 9 bases at J, with 16 bases between the two ends. Germline CDR1 is SNHLY and CDR2 is FYNNEI. CDR3 nucleotides: TGTGCCAGCAACTCGCCGGTCGTTCGTTCACCCCTCCACTTT. It translates to CASNSPVVRSPLHF.